This TCR beta chain was recorded in a study of OX40 agonist ivuxolimab in advanced cancers. Produced via immunoSEQ multiplex PCR; TCRdb's table is partial and in-frame only. The data show about 63,000 clones, around 93% seen once. Germline CDR1 reads SEHNR; CDR2 reads FQNEAQ (reference sequence). The CDR3 contains 14 residues. Trimming took off 1 base at V and 7 bases at J, with 13 bases between the two ends. Sequenced material: CD4+ or CD8+ T cells sorted from blood, taken in a trial of the OX40 agonist ivuxolimab. J is TRBJ1-1 and V is TRBV7-9; D gene uncertain. This clonotype originated in an adult with an advanced solid tumor such as melanoma, head and neck, liver or kidney cancer. CDR3 protein: CASSLEGAGIEAFF. CDR3 sequence (DNA): TGTGCCAGCAGCTTAGAGGGCGCCGGAATTGAAGCTTTCTTT. The full variable domain, completed using reference TRBV7-9 and TRBJ1-1, is DTGVSQNPRHKITKRGQNVTFRCDPISEHNRLYWYRQTLGQGPEFLTYFQNEAQLEKSRLLSDRFSAERPKGSFSTLEIQRTEQGDSAMYLCASSLEGAGIEAFFGQGTRLTVV.